These 22 T cell receptor beta chains came from one sample sequenced in a study of long-term antiretroviral therapy in people with HIV. The libraries were made with immunoSEQ v3.0 at survey level. The data were produced by immunoSEQ multiplex PCR, yet TCRdb's version contains in-frame clones alone and is incomplete. Counted here are some 31,000 clones, about 95% occurring once; the ten biggest clones make up about 8%. Here the sequenced sample was unsorted PBMCs, taken 5.3 years after starting antiretroviral therapy. These receptor sequences come from a man aged 25-45 years with HIV.

The chain links TRBV2 to TRBJ2-3, with D unresolved. CDR1 and CDR2 (germline): SNHLY, FYNNEI. This CDR3 comprises 11 residues. Trimming shortened V by 8 bases and J by 9 bases, and 12 bases separated the two germline ends. The CDR3 nucleotides read TGTGCCAGCTCGGCCAGGCAGACGCAGTATTTT. Translation: CASSARQTQYF.

The chain recombines TRBV4-3 with TRBJ2-5; 9 nucleotides match TRBD2. V trimming: 0 bases; J trimming: 5 bases; junction bases outside the gene matches: 7. This CDR3 has 16 residues. Germline V lookup: CDR1 LGHNA, CDR2 YSLEER. CDR3 in amino acids: CASSQDLREGRETQYF. DNA of the CDR3: TGCGCCAGCAGCCAAGATCTGCGGGAGGGCCGGGAGACCCAGTACTTC.

CDR3 in DNA: TGTGCCAGCAGCTTGGACAGGTCCGGGGGCTACACCTTC. This gives the protein CASSLDRSGGYTF. This sequence joins TRBV5-4 and TRBJ1-2, with a possible D match to TRBD1 (5 bases). Trimming cost V 0 bases and J 8 bases, with 11 bases left between them. The CDR3 is 13 residues long. CDR1 and CDR2 (germline): SGHNT, YYREEE (reference sequence).

The J gene is TRBJ1-3, the V gene TRBV6-5; the D gene is possibly TRBD1 (5 bases). CDR3 length equals 15 residues. V gave up 8 bases and J gave up 2 bases, with 16 bases separating them. CDR1 is MNHEY and CDR2 is SVGAGI in the germline V gene. The CDR3 DNA follows: TGTGCCAGCGGACGATCAACGGGGGCTGGAAACACCATATATTTT. Its protein is CASGRSTGAGNTIYF.

In DNA form, the CDR3 reads TGTGCCAGCAGCCCAAGCATGTTTTCGGGAGAAAAACTGTTTTTT. This codes for CASSPSMFSGEKLFF. The rearrangement links TRBV7-8 to TRBJ1-4, with D unresolved. This CDR3 is 15 amino acids long. Trimming stripped 5 bases from V and 8 bases from J, with 18 bases between. Germline loops: CDR1 SGHVS, CDR2 FQNEAQ.

CDR3 DNA: TGCGCCAGCAGCCAAGAGATACAGGGAGAGCAGTTCTTC. It codes for CASSQEIQGEQFF. The chain couples TRBV4-1 to TRBJ2-1, with D perhaps TRBD1 (6 bases). The CDR3 covers 13 residues. CDR1 is MGHRA, CDR2 YSYEKL, per germline. V was cut by 0 bases and J by 10 bases, with 10 bases left in between.

V gene TRBV5-1 combines with J gene TRBJ1-6; D unresolved. The CDR3 totals 15 residues. Trimming pared 3 bases from V and 5 bases from J, leaving 12 bases between. Germline V CDR1 and CDR2: SGHRS, YFSETQ. The CDR3 DNA sequence: TGCGCCAGCAGCTCTCAGACCCCGAATAATTCACCCCTCCACTTT. This codes for CASSSQTPNNSPLHF.

The CDR3: CASSPMGSGNTIYF. CDR3 DNA: TGCGCCAGCAGCCCCATGGGATCTGGAAACACCATATATTTT. The J gene is TRBJ1-3, the V gene TRBV4-3, with D uncertain. Germline V gene sequence: CDR1 LGHNA, CDR2 YSLEER. V gave up 4 bases and J gave up 1 base, with 8 bases separating them. The length of the CDR3 is 14 residues.

The genes are TRBV6-1 and TRBJ2-1, with 7 bases that match TRBD1. Losses at the gene ends were 2 bases for V and 0 bases for J; bases not matched to a gene: 28. CDR3 length: 24 amino acids. Per the germline V gene, CDR1 is MNHNS and CDR2 is SASEGT. The CDR3 bases are TGTGCCAGCAGTGAAAGGTTTTATCTTCTTGTGGGACAGTCGAACAAAAACTCCTACAATGAGCAGTTCTTC. Its protein product is CASSERFYLLVGQSNKNSYNEQFF.

The chain couples TRBV5-1 to TRBJ2-7, with 8 nucleotides matching TRBD2. The CDR3 extends over 15 amino acids. V gave up 3 bases and J gave up 6 bases; unmatched junction bases: 11. Germline CDR1 reads SGHRS; CDR2 reads YFSETQ. CDR3 nucleotides: TGCGCCAGCAGCTCGTCGACCCGGGGGGGCGGCGAGCAGTACTTC. Its translation is CASSSSTRGGGEQYF.

The chain couples TRBV29-1 to TRBJ1-1; D might be TRBD1 (5 bases). Trimming took off 5 bases at V and 4 bases at J, with 17 bases between the two ends. The CDR3 is 14 amino acids. CDR1 and CDR2 (germline): SQVTM, ANQGSEA. The DNA for the CDR3 is TGCAGCGTTACCCTGGGGCAGGGTTCCACTGAAGCTTTCTTT. Residues: CSVTLGQGSTEAFF.

The chain recombines TRBV2 with TRBJ1-2; no reliable D call. Germline values: CDR1 SNHLY, CDR2 FYNNEI. The CDR3 is 11 amino acids. V was shortened by 5 bases and J by 4 bases, with 5 bases between the two germline ends. CDR3: CASSWSYGYTF. CDR3 sequence (DNA): TGTGCCAGCAGTTGGAGCTATGGCTACACCTTC.

The gene calls are TRBV5-4 and TRBJ1-4; 11 bases match TRBD1. Trimming removed 4 bases from V and 6 bases from J; junction bases left unmatched: 5. CDR3 size: 15 residues. The germline CDR1 and CDR2 sequences are SGHNT and YYREEE (reference sequence). The CDR3 is CASSHRTGGDEKLFF. Here the CDR3 DNA reads TGTGCCAGCAGCCACCGGACAGGGGGCGATGAAAAACTGTTTTTT.

V gene TRBV30 combines with J gene TRBJ1-5; 7 nucleotides align to TRBD1. Looked up from germline, CDR1 is GTSNPN and CDR2 is SVGIG (reference sequence). The CDR3 sequence is 14 residues long. V gave up 3 bases and J gave up 2 bases; unmatched junction bases: 4. The DNA for the CDR3 is TGTGCCTGGAGGGAAGGACAGGGCAATCAGCCCCAGCATTTT. It specifies CAWREGQGNQPQHF. Based on the CDR3 plus reference TRBV30 and TRBJ1-5, the full variable domain is SQTIHQWPATLVQPVGSPLSLECTVEGTSNPNLYWYRQAAGRGLQLLFYSVGIGQISSEVPQNLSASRPQDRQFILSSKKLLLSDSGFYLCAWREGQGNQPQHFGDGTRLSIL.

The CDR3 DNA reads as TGTGCCAGCAGCAAAAAGGTCTACGAGCAGTACTTC. Its translation is CASSKKVYEQYF. The chain joins TRBV21-1 to TRBJ2-7. TRBV21-1 is designated a pseudogene. CDR3 size: 12 residues.

The genes are TRBV4-2 and TRBJ2-2; D ambiguous. Trimming shortened V by 4 bases and J by 4 bases, and 16 bases separated the two germline ends. CDR1 and CDR2 (germline): LGHNA, YNFKEQ. This CDR3 contains 16 residues. As DNA, the CDR3 is TGTGCCAGCAGCCCCGGAGAGGCCATCGGCACCGGGGAGCTGTTTTTT. Amino acid sequence: CASSPGEAIGTGELFF.

The gene calls are TRBV11-2 and TRBJ2-7, with D possibly matching TRBD2 (5 bases). Per the germline V gene, CDR1 is SGHAT and CDR2 is FQNNGV. CDR3 length equals 13 residues. V lost 1 base and J lost 6, with 10 bases in between. The CDR3 bases are TGTGCCAGCAGCTTAGGAGGGTTGAGCGAGCAGTACTTC. Protein product: CASSLGGLSEQYF.

This clone was detected once. V is TRBV27 and J is TRBJ2-3; 7 bases fit TRBD2. The CDR3 consists of 15 residues. Trimming at V came to 5 bases and at J to 2 bases, leaving 7 bases not matched to a gene. Per germline, CDR1 MNHEY and CDR2 SMNVEV (reference sequence). In DNA form, the CDR3 reads TGTGCCAGCAGTCTTACTAGCGTCATCACAGATACGCAGTATTTT. Residues: CASSLTSVITDTQYF.

The count of this clone is one. The chain is built from TRBV25-1 and TRBJ2-4; the D call may be TRBD1 or TRBD2 (6 bases each). CDR1 is MGHDK and CDR2 is SYGVNS in the germline V gene. The CDR3 loop spans 15 amino acids. V lost 4 bases, J lost 6 bases, and 16 bases lay in between. CDR3 DNA sequence: TGTGCCAGCAGTGTACTAGGGGGGTCGGGAAACATTCAGTACTTC. This translates into CASSVLGGSGNIQYF. Full variable domain (remainder filled in from reference TRBV25-1 and TRBJ2-4): EADIYQTPRYLVIGTGKKITLECSQTMGHDKMYWYQQDPGMELHLIHYSYGVNSTEKGDLSSESTVSRIRTEHFPLTLESARPSHTSQYLCASSVLGGSGNIQYFGAGTRLSVL.

This chain links TRBV27 with TRBJ2-7; D perhaps matches TRBD1 (5 bases). Germline V lookup: CDR1 MNHEY, CDR2 SMNVEV (reference sequence). This CDR3 is 14 amino acids long. Trimming took 8 bases from V and 4 from J, leaving 18 bases between them. The CDR3 DNA follows: TGTGCCAGCTTTCCCCTGGCAGGGCCTTACGAGCAGTACTTC. Amino acid sequence: CASFPLAGPYEQYF.

This chain connects TRBV11-2 to TRBJ1-1, with D possibly TRBD1 on 6 matching bases. CDR3 length equals 17 residues. CDR1 is SGHAT and CDR2 is FQNNGV in the germline V gene. Trimming shortened V by 5 bases and J by 0 bases, and 19 bases separated the two germline ends. Here the CDR3 DNA reads TGTGCCAGCAGCCCGGAACCAGGACAGTACCTGAACACTGAAGCTTTCTTT. It encodes CASSPEPGQYLNTEAFF.

This rearrangement joins TRBV6-4 to TRBJ2-2; no reliable D call. CDR3 length equals 16 residues. CDR1 is MRHNA and CDR2 is SNTAGT in the germline V gene. With 5 bases removed from V and 1 base from J, the gap between germline ends came to 14 bases. For the CDR3, the DNA is TGTGCCAGCAGTCTCGACCTCGAGCAGAACACCGGGGAGCTGTTTTTT. It codes for CASSLDLEQNTGELFF.